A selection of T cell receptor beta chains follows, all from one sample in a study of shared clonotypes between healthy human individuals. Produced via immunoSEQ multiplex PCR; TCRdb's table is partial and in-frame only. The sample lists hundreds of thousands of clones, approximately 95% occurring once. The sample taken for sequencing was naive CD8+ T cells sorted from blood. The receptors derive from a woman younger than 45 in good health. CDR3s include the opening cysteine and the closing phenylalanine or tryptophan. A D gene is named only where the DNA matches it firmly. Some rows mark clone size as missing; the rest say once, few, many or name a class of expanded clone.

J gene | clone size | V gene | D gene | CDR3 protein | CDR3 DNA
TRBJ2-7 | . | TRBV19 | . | CASSPGADEQYF | TGTGCCAGTAGTCCAGGTGCGGACGAGCAGTACTTC
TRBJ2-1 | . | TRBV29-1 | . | CSVVGKDLDEQFF | TGCAGCGTCGTAGGTAAAGATCTTGATGAGCAGTTCTTC
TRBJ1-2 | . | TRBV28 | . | CASSFYRYGYTF | TGTGCCAGCAGTTTTTATCGGTATGGCTACACCTTC
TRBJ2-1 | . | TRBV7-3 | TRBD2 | CASSAVAGSYNEQFF | TGTGCCAGCAGCGCGGTAGCGGGATCCTACAATGAGCAGTTCTTC
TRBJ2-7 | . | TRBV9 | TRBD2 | CASSDRAGTSFYEQYF | TGTGCCAGCAGCGATCGAGCCGGGACTAGCTTCTACGAGCAGTACTTC
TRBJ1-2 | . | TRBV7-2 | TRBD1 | CASSYYRGRSYGYTF | TGTGCCAGCAGCTACTACAGGGGGCGCAGCTATGGCTACACCTTC
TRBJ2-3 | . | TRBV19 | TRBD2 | CASSLAGGTDTQYF | TGTGCCAGTAGTCTAGCGGGAGGGACAGATACGCAGTATTTT
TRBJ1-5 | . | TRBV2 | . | CASRKDGPNQPQHF | TGTGCCAGCAGGAAAGACGGACCTAATCAGCCCCAGCATTTT
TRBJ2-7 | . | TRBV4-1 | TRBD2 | CASSQPGLNYEQYF | TGCGCCAGCAGCCAACCGGGACTAAACTACGAGCAGTACTTC
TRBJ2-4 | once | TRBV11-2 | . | CASSLDLGGEVNIQYF | TGTGCCAGCAGCTTAGATCTTGGAGGGGAAGTAAACATTCAGTACTTC
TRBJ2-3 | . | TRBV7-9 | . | CASSLAYTDTQYF | TGTGCCAGCAGCTTAGCGTACACAGATACGCAGTATTTT
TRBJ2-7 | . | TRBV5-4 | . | CASSLDGGTGGEQYF | TGTGCCAGCAGCTTGGATGGCGGGACTGGAGGCGAGCAGTACTTC
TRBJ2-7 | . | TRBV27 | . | CASSPGGGPYEQYF | TGTGCCAGCAGCCCAGGTGGGGGTCCCTACGAGCAGTACTTC
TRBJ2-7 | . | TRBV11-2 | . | CASSLDRYEQYF | TGTGCCAGCAGCTTAGATCGTTACGAGCAGTACTTC
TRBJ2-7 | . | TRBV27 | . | CASSHATGSYEQYF | TGTGCCAGCAGTCACGCCACGGGGTCCTACGAGCAGTACTTC
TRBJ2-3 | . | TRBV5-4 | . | CASSLEDTQYF | TGTGCCAGCAGCTTGGAAGATACGCAGTATTTT
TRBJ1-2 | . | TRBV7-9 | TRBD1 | CASSSRTGNYGYTF | TGTGCCAGCAGCTCAAGGACAGGGAACTATGGCTACACCTTC
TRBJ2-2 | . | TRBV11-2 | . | CASSPSGGELGELFF | TGTGCCAGCAGCCCAAGTGGTGGGGAGCTCGGGGAGCTGTTTTTT
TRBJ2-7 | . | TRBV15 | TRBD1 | CATSGDRGYEQYF | TGTGCCACCAGCGGAGACAGGGGGTACGAGCAGTACTTC
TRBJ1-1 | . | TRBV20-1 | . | CSAIGGEAFF | TGCAGTGCTATAGGGGGTGAAGCTTTCTTT
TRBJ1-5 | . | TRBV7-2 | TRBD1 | CASSLTGGGQPQHF | TGTGCCAGCAGTTTAACAGGGGGCGGCCAGCCCCAGCATTTT
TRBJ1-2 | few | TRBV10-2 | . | CASSESGRSYGYTF | TGCGCCAGCAGTGAGTCCGGCAGGTCCTATGGCTACACCTTC
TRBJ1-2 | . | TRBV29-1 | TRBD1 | CSVGQGDYGYTF | TGCAGCGTCGGACAGGGAGACTATGGCTACACCTTC
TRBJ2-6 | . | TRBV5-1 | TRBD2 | CASGRPRGGLSGANVLTF | TGCGCCAGCGGGCGTCCGCGGGGAGGGCTCTCTGGGGCCAACGTCCTGACTTTC
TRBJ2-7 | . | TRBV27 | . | CASSFSSRIEQYF | TGTGCCAGCAGTTTCAGTTCAAGAATCGAGCAGTACTTC
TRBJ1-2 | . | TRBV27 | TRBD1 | CASSLKTIGQGYGYTF | TGTGCCAGCAGTTTAAAGACTATCGGACAGGGCTATGGCTACACCTTC
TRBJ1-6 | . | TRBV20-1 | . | CSARNGREKF | TGCAGTGCTAGAAACGGCAGAGAGAAGTTT
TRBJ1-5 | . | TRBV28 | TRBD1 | CASSLLDRDQPQHF | TGTGCCAGCAGTTTGCTTGACAGGGATCAGCCCCAGCATTTT
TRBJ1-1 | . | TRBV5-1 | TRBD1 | CASSLVDREATEAFF | TGCGCCAGCAGCTTGGTGGACAGGGAAGCCACTGAAGCTTTCTTT
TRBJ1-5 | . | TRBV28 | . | CASSFSQKGNQPQHF | TGTGCCAGCAGTTTTTCGCAGAAGGGCAATCAGCCCCAGCATTTT
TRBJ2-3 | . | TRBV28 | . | CASSSRGRRDTQYF | TGTGCCAGCAGTTCCCGGGGGAGGAGAGATACGCAGTATTTT
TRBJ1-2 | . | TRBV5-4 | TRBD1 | CASSLGDRGPDGYTF | TGTGCCAGCAGCTTGGGGGACAGGGGCCCTGATGGCTACACCTTC
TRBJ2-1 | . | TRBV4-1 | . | CASSHLDSYNEQFF | TGCGCCAGCAGCCACCTGGACAGCTACAATGAGCAGTTCTTC
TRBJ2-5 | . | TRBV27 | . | CASSPRSGTLEETQYF | TGTGCCAGCAGTCCGCGATCCGGGACCCTCGAAGAGACCCAGTACTTC
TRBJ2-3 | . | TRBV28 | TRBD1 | CASSAKGQAFTDTQYF | TGTGCCAGCAGCGCAAAAGGACAGGCCTTCACAGATACGCAGTATTTT
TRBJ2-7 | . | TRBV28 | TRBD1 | CASRGTEYEQYF | TGTGCCAGCAGGGGGACAGAATACGAGCAGTACTTC
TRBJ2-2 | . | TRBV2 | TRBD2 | CASSDSLAGSVTGELFF | TGTGCCAGCAGTGACAGTCTAGCGGGATCGGTAACCGGGGAGCTGTTTTTT
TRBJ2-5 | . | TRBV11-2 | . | CASSSRRETQYF | TGTGCCAGCAGCTCGAGGCGGGAGACCCAGTACTTC
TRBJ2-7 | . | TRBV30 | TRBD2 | CAWRLDIAGLGQTYEQYF | TGTGCCTGGAGATTGGACATAGCGGGACTAGGTCAAACTTACGAGCAGTACTTC
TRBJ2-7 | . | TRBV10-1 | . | CASSESTGYEQYF | TGCGCCAGCAGTGAGTCGACAGGCTACGAGCAGTACTTC
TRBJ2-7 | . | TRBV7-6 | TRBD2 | CASSLTTSASSYEQYF | TGTGCCAGCAGCTTAACGACTAGCGCAAGCTCCTACGAGCAGTACTTC
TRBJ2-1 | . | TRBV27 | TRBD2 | CASSFGLAFNEQFF | TGTGCCAGCAGTTTCGGACTAGCGTTTAATGAGCAGTTCTTC
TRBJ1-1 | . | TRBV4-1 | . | CASSREPDTEAFF | TGCGCCAGCAGCAGGGAGCCCGACACTGAAGCTTTCTTT
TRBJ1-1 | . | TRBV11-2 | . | CASSLGPLATEAFF | TGTGCCAGCAGCTTAGGCCCGTTAGCCACTGAAGCTTTCTTT
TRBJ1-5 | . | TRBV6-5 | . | CASSPGWGSNQPQHF | TGTGCCAGCAGTCCAGGGTGGGGGAGCAATCAGCCCCAGCATTTT
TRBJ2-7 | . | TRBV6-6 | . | CASRHRDLGLYEQYF | TGTGCCAGCAGACACCGGGATTTAGGCCTCTACGAGCAGTACTTC
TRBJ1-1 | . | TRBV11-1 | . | CASREPRDLNMNTEAFF | TGTGCCAGCAGAGAACCGAGGGACCTTAATATGAACACTGAAGCTTTCTTT
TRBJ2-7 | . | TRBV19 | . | CASSIKPNYEQYF | TGTGCCAGTAGTATAAAACCTAACTACGAGCAGTACTTC
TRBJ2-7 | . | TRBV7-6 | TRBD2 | CASSLDSLRGGSYEQYF | TGTGCCAGCAGCTTAGACTCTCTCCGGGGGGGCTCCTACGAGCAGTACTTC
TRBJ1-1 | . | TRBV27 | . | CASSLLSQTGNTEAFF | TGTGCCAGCAGTTTATTAAGTCAGACAGGTAACACTGAAGCTTTCTTT
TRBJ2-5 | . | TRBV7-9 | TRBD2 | CASSISGTQETQYF | TGTGCCAGCAGCATTAGCGGGACTCAAGAGACCCAGTACTTC
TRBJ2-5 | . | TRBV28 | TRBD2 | CASSLGRSSGYQETQYF | TGTGCCAGCAGTCTCGGGCGGTCTAGCGGGTACCAAGAGACCCAGTACTTC
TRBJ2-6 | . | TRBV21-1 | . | CASSPPSGRELFGANVLTF | TGTGCCAGCAGCCCTCCTAGCGGGAGGGAGCTCTTTGGGGCCAACGTCCTGACTTTC
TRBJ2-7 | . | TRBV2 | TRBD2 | CASESHGTSRSYEQYF | TGTGCCAGCGAGTCCCACGGGACTAGCAGGTCCTACGAGCAGTACTTC
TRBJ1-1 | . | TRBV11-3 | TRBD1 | CASSPHRGRAFF | TGTGCCAGCAGCCCGCACAGGGGCAGGGCTTTCTTT